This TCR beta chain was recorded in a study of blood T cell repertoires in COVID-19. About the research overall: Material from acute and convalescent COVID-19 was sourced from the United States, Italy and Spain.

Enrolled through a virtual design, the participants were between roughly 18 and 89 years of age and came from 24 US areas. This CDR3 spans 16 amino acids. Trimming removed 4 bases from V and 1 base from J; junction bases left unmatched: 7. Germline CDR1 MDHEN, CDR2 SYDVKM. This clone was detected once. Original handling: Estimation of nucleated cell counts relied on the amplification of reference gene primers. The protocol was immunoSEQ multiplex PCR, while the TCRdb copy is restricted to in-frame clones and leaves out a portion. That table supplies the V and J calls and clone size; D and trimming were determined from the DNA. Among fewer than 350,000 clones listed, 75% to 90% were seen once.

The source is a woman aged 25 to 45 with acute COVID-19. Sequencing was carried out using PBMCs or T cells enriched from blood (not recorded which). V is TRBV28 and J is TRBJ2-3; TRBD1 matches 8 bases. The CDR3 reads CASSWETGDRTDTQYF. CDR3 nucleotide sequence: TGTGCCAGCAGTTGGGAGACAGGGGATCGCACAGATACGCAGTATTTT.